Sequencing of this TCR beta chain was carried out in a study of technical replicates of blood from several donors. Only in-frame clones appear in the TCRdb table, and some are missing; sequencing was by immunoSEQ multiplex PCR. This sample yields about 83,000 clones, of which about 96% are seen a single time; approximately 0.3% belongs to the top ten. The CDR3 runs 15 residues. The V segment lost 4 bases and the J segment 8 bases; nucleotides outside the gene matches: 9. Germline V gene lookup returns CDR1 SGHAT and CDR2 FQNNGV. This rearrangement joins TRBV11-2 to TRBJ2-1; 9 nucleotides agree with TRBD1. The sample was T cells isolated from PBMCs. The receptor's source is a human donor in good health. The CDR3 bases are TGTGCCAGCAGCTCCGGGACAGGGATGTTCGATGAGCAGTTCTTC. This gives the protein CASSSGTGMFDEQFF.